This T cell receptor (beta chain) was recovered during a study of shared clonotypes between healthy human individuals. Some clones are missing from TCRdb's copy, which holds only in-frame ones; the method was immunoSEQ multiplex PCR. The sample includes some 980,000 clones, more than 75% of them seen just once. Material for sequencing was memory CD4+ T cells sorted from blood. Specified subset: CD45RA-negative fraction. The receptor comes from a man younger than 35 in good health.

The chain's CDR3 is CASSGRETYEQYF. The CDR3 DNA follows: TGTGCCAGTTCGGGCAGGGAAACCTACGAGCAGTACTTC. This chain connects TRBV2 to TRBJ2-7; tentative D call: TRBD1 (5 bases). Trimming cost V 9 bases and J 2 bases, with 14 bases left between them. Germline V CDR1 and CDR2: SNHLY, FYNNEI. CDR3 size: 13 residues.